A selection of T cell receptor beta chains follows, all from one sample in a study of control samples from healthy donors and cancer patients. Repertoires were generated with immunoSEQ multiplex PCR, while TCRdb's copy carries only in-frame clones and drops some. The profile shows 70,000 to 85,000 clones, around 84% of them singletons. The sequenced material came from PBMCs. These receptors all stem from a man aged 60-69 years with head and neck cancer. Each CDR3 is given with its conserved first and last residue. The D gene is left open where the match is weak. Clone size is stated in some rows and not others, as once, few, many or a class when expanded.

>TRBJ2-7|TRBV11-2|TRBD2|-
TGTGCCAGCAGCACGGGGGGAACCATGGCTTACGAGCAGTACTTC
CASSTGGTMAYEQYF
>TRBJ2-5|TRBV9|-|-
TGTGCCAGCAGCGGACAGGCGTACCAAGAGACCCAGTACTTC
CASSGQAYQETQYF
>TRBJ1-5|TRBV5-1|-|-
TGCGCCAGCAGCCCCCAAGGACGCAATCAGCCCCAGCATTTT
CASSPQGRNQPQHF
>TRBJ2-5|TRBV2|-|few
TGTGCCAGCAGTTTTACAGATTCGGAGACCCAGTACTTC
CASSFTDSETQYF
>TRBJ1-5|TRBV15|TRBD1|-
TGTGCCACCAGCAGAGATCGACAGGGGGGTCAGCCCCAGCATTTT
CATSRDRQGGQPQHF
>TRBJ2-3|TRBV13|-|-
TGTGCCAGCAGCCCGATGGCGGGGGATACGCAGTATTTT
CASSPMAGDTQYF
>TRBJ2-7|TRBV2|-|-
TGTGCCAGCAGTTGGGACGGGACCTCCTACGAGCAGTACTTC
CASSWDGTSYEQYF
>TRBJ2-1|TRBV18|TRBD2|-
TGTGCCAGCTCACCCTTGGGACTAGCGGGGGAAAATGAGCAGTTCTTC
CASSPLGLAGENEQFF
>TRBJ2-2|TRBV7-9|-|-
TGTGCCAGCAGCTTTTCCACCGGGGAGCTGTTTTTT
CASSFSTGELFF
>TRBJ1-1|TRBV28|-|-
TGTGCCAGCAGCCCCCCATGGGACACTGAAGCTTTCTTT
CASSPPWDTEAFF
>TRBJ1-4|TRBV10-3|TRBD1|-
TGTGCCATCAGTGCAGGGGGCAGGGAAAAACTGTTTTTT
CAISAGGREKLFF
>TRBJ1-1|TRBV12-3/TRBV12-4|-|-
TGTGCCAGCTGGGGACTCACGAACACTGAAGCTTTCTTT
CASWGLTNTEAFF
>TRBJ2-1|TRBV6-6|TRBD2|-
TGTGCCAGCAGTTACCGGACTAGCGGAGGGGACAATGAGCAGTTCTTC
CASSYRTSGGDNEQFF
>TRBJ2-5|TRBV7-9|-|-
TGTGCCAGCAGGATAGGGGCCTCTACTAGAGAGACCCAGTACTTC
CASRIGASTRETQYF
>TRBJ2-7|TRBV5-1|-|-
TGCGCCAGCAGTATTGGAGGGTCTGGGGGGTACGAGCAGTACTTC
CASSIGGSGGYEQYF
>TRBJ2-7|TRBV28|TRBD2|-
TGTGCCAGCAGTCCGAGCGGGGAAGCGTCCTACGAGCAGTACTTC
CASSPSGEASYEQYF
>TRBJ2-3|TRBV18|-|-
TGTGCCAGCTCACCAGGGATAGGCACAGATACGCAGTATTTT
CASSPGIGTDTQYF
>TRBJ2-7|TRBV18|TRBD1|-
TGTGCCAGCTCACCAAACGGACAGGTCTACTACGAGCAGTACTTC
CASSPNGQVYYEQYF
>TRBJ1-4|TRBV5-1|-|-
TGCGCCAGCGAGAGAGGGAGGGGGAATCGGACTAATGAAAAACTGTTTTTT
CASERGRGNRTNEKLFF
>TRBJ2-1|TRBV19|TRBD2|-
TGTGCCAGTAGTATACGGACTAGCGGGAGTCTTGAGCAGTTCTTC
CASSIRTSGSLEQFF
>TRBJ2-2|TRBV5-1|TRBD2|-
TGCGCCAGCAGCCCGTGGGGGACTAGCGAAACCGGGGAGCTGTTTTTT
CASSPWGTSETGELFF
>TRBJ2-7|TRBV12-3/TRBV12-4|-|-
TGTGCCAGCAGTAACCGGGACCCCTACGAGCAGTACTTC
CASSNRDPYEQYF
>TRBJ2-7|TRBV4-1|-|once
TGCGCCAGCAGCCAAGATAGGGTCCGCGCCTCTGACGAGCAGTACTTC
CASSQDRVRASDEQYF
>TRBJ1-5|TRBV4-1|TRBD1|few
TGCGCCAGCAGCCAAGATCTGAACAGGGGGCAGCCCCAGCATTTT
CASSQDLNRGQPQHF
>TRBJ2-7|TRBV6-2/TRBV6-3|-|many
TGTGCCAGCAGTTACCCTACCTACGAGCAGTACTTC
CASSYPTYEQYF
>TRBJ2-1|TRBV9|-|once
TGTGCCAGCAGCGCCATCGCCTACTCCTACAATGAGCAGTTCTTC
CASSAIAYSYNEQFF
>TRBJ2-1|TRBV19|TRBD2|-
TGTGCCAGTAGTATCCGGACCGGGACTAGCGGAAGCTCCTACAATGAGCAGTTCTTC
CASSIRTGTSGSSYNEQFF
>TRBJ1-1|TRBV27|-|-
TGTGCCAGCAGTTCCCGGACGGGGAACACTGAAGCTTTCTTT
CASSSRTGNTEAFF
>TRBJ2-7|TRBV19|TRBD2|-
TGTGCCACCTCAGCGGGGGCTCCCGCCTACGAGCAGTACTTC
CATSAGAPAYEQYF
>TRBJ2-5|TRBV7-9|TRBD2|-
TGTGCCAGCAGCTTTCTCTTAGGGCCTAGCGGGGGAGAGACCCAGTACTTC
CASSFLLGPSGGETQYF
>TRBJ2-5|TRBV5-1|-|-
TGCGCCAGCAGCTTGGGTTCCGGAGAGACCCAGTACTTC
CASSLGSGETQYF
>TRBJ2-3|TRBV15|TRBD1|-
TGTGCCACCAGCAAGAACCGGGACAGGGGCACAGATACGCAGTATTTT
CATSKNRDRGTDTQYF
>TRBJ2-1|TRBV4-1|-|-
TGCGCCAGCAGCCCCCGGACATTCTACAATGAGCAGTTCTTC
CASSPRTFYNEQFF
>TRBJ2-7|TRBV28|-|-
TGTGCCAGCAGTTTATGGGACGAGCAGTACTTC
CASSLWDEQYF